The 10 T cell receptor beta chains below come from one sample, sequenced in a study of vaccination and CD4 T cells after COVID-19. Antigens of these TCRs are unknown. The treatment was: approximately nine-day PBMC culture with coronavirus spike peptide pools or control peptides (ViraFEST assay). Ahead of the COVID-19 pandemic (2011-2018), the CD4+ T cells of the unexposed donor were collected. Sequenced with the Oncomine TCR Beta short-read assay was DNA taken from cultured CD4+ T cells. Cultured CD4+ T cells were the source of extracted genomic DNA. One entry per CDR3 protein results from TCRdb running MiXCR on the PCR reads. This repertoire shows some 11,000 distinct CDR3 sequences, about two fifths found once; its top ten account for under 25%. The specimen sequenced was CD4+ T cells from blood, cultured in vitro. The receptors stem from a human donor in good health.

The CDR3 DNA follows: TGTGCCAGCAGCCAAGGGGGACTCCCTCCGCATCGGGAGCAGTACTTC. Translated: CASSQGGLPPHREQYF. The V gene is TRBV6-1, the J gene TRBJ2-7; either TRBD1 or TRBD2 may fit D (6 bases each). V shed 6 bases and J shed 7 bases, with 25 bases lying between them. Germline V gives CDR1 MNHNS, CDR2 SASEGT. There are 16 residues in the CDR3.

This chain connects TRBV6-2 or TRBV6-3 to TRBJ1-1; D not certain. Trimming pared 6 bases from V and 1 base from J, leaving 12 bases between. This CDR3 has 14 amino acids. Germline-derived CDR1 and CDR2 are MNHEY and SVGEGT. In DNA, the CDR3 is TGTGCCAGCAGGCACTGGACGGAGAACACTGAAGCTTTCTTT. Translation: CASRHWTENTEAFF.

The chain employs TRBV5-5 and TRBJ2-5; D remains unclear. V lost 0 bases and J 5 bases, leaving 11 bases between the germline ends. The CDR3 extends over 14 amino acids. CDR1 SGHKS and CDR2 YYEKEE come from the germline V gene (reference sequence). This CDR3 reads CASSLEGRGETQYF. DNA for the CDR3: TGTGCCAGCAGCTTGGAAGGTCGAGGCGAGACCCAGTACTTC.

A few counts support this clonotype. V is TRBV6-5 and J is TRBJ2-5, with 7 bases aligning to TRBD1. After removal of 4 bases from V and 2 bases from J, the junction contained 4 bases not matched to a gene. Germline assignment: CDR1 MNHEY and CDR2 SVGAGI. There are 14 residues in the CDR3. CDR3 protein: CASSSTQGQETQYF. The CDR3 DNA follows: TGTGCCAGCAGTTCCACACAGGGGCAAGAGACCCAGTACTTC.

Points on this clonotype: An end of the junction does not agree with germline; a read error may underlie this. The chain employs TRBV7-7 and TRBJ2-2, with D tentatively TRBD1 (6 bases). This CDR3 has 14 residues. Germline assignment: CDR1 SSHAT and CDR2 FNYEAQ (reference sequence). In nucleotides, the CDR3 is TGTGCTAGCAGCTCACAGGGGAACACCGGGGAGCTGTTTTTT. Amino acid sequence: CASSSQGNTGELFF. Together with reference TRBV7-7 and TRBJ2-2, the CDR3 gives the full variable domain: GAGVSQSPRYKVTKRGQDVTLRCDPISSHATLYWYQQALGQGPEFLTYFNYEAQPDKSGLPSDRFSAERPEGSISTLTIQRTEQRDSAMYRCASSSQGNTGELFFGEGSRLTVL.

The gene calls are TRBV7-2 and TRBJ2-3; D is undetermined. Trimming left V 2 bases short and J 4 bases short, with 7 bases between. Germline CDR1 reads SGHTA; CDR2 reads FQGNSA. The CDR3 covers 13 residues. The CDR3 region has the DNA TGTGCCAGCAGCTTACGTCAGGCAGATACGCAGTATTTT. Protein product: CASSLRQADTQYF.

V usage is TRBV7-2 and J usage is TRBJ2-5; D gene ambiguous. The CDR3 covers 13 residues. The germline CDR1 and CDR2 sequences are SGHTA and FQGNSA. V lost 3 bases and J 1 base, leaving 6 bases between the germline ends. The CDR3 DNA follows: TGTGCCAGCAGCTTGGGTTTCCAAGAGACCCAGTACTTC. Amino acids: CASSLGFQETQYF.

The chain employs TRBV4-3 and TRBJ1-2; tentatively, D is TRBD1 (6 bases). Trimming took off 0 bases at V and 0 bases at J, with 8 bases between the two ends. This CDR3 contains 15 residues. Germline assignment: CDR1 LGHNA and CDR2 YSLEER. DNA of the CDR3: TGCGCCAGCAGCCAAGAATCAGGGGCTAACTATGGCTACACCTTC. Residues: CASSQESGANYGYTF.

This clonotype was seen a few times. J is TRBJ2-6 and V is TRBV4-3; weak D call: TRBD2 (6 bases). Germline CDR1 is LGHNA and CDR2 is YSLEER. The CDR3 loop spans 17 amino acids. The germline V and J ends were trimmed by 0 bases and 4 bases, with 13 bases remaining between them. The CDR3 region is CASSQDQAGRGANVLTF. CDR3 sequence (DNA): TGCGCCAGCAGCCAAGATCAGGCTGGGAGGGGGGCCAACGTCCTGACTTTC.

In its sample, this clonotype ranks as large. The V call is TRBV20-1, the J call TRBJ1-2; a possible D gene is TRBD1 (5 bases). In germline, CDR1 is DFQATT, CDR2 SNEGSKA (reference sequence). V shed 0 bases and J shed 7 bases, with 18 bases lying between them. The length of the CDR3 is 15 residues. CDR3 residues: CSARDSTAVLSGYTF. The CDR3, as DNA: TGCAGTGCTAGAGATTCGACAGCTGTACTATCTGGCTACACCTTC.